What follows describes a single TCR beta chain. No antigen is known for it. The data were obtained in a study of T cell responses to AZD1222 COVID-19 vaccine. Study-wide points: Reportedly, close to half of spike-specific TCRs are directed against unmutated variant regions. The study found vaccine-associated CD4 TCRs spanning spike, dominant at 160-218 and 743-854. All repertoire sampling was performed exclusively after the peak T cell response.

Trimming cost V 4 bases and J 5 bases, with 11 bases left between them. The CDR3 is 14 amino acids. Per the germline V gene, CDR1 is MGHRA and CDR2 is YSYEKL. The table came from immunoSEQ multiplex PCR; TCRdb's copy has only in-frame clones and leaves some out. The table has some 130,000 clones, 70% to 90% seen once. This specimen was peripheral blood, taken on day 0 of AZD1222 vaccination. The V and J genes are TRBV4-1 and TRBJ1-4, with D possibly TRBD1 on 5 matching bases. The sequence derives from an adult in good health. CDR3 region: CASSLSGTNEKLFF. DNA of the CDR3: TGCGCCAGCAGCCTATCCGGGACCAATGAAAAACTGTTTTTT.